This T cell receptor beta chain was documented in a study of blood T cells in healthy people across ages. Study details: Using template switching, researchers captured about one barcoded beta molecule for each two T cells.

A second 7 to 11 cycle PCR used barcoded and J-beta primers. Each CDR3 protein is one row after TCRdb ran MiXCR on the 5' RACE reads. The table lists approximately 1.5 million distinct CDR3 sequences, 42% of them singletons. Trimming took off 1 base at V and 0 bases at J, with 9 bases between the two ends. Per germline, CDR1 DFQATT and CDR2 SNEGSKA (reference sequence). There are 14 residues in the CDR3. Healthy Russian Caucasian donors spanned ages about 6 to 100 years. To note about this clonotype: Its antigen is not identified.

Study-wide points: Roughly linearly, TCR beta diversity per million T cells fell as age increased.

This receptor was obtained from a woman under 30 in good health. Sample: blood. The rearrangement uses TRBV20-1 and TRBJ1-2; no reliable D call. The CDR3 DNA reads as TGCAGTGCTAGAGTAGAGGATACTAACTATGGCTACACCTTC. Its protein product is CSARVEDTNYGYTF.